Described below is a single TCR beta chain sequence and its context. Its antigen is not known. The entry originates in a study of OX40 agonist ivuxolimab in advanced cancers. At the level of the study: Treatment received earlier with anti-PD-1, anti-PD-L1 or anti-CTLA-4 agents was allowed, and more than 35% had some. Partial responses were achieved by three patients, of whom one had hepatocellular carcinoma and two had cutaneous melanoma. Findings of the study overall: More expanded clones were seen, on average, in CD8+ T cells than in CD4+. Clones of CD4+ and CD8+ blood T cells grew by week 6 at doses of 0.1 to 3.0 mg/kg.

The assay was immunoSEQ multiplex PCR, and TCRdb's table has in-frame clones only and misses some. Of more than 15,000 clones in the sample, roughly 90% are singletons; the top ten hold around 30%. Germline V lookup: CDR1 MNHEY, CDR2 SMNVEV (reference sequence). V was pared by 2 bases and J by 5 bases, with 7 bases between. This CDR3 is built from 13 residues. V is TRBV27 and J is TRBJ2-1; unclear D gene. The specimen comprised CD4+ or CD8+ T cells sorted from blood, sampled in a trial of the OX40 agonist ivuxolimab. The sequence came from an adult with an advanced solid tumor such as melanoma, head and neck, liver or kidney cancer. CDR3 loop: CASSLTPNNEQFF. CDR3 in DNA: TGTGCCAGCAGTTTAACGCCAAACAATGAGCAGTTCTTC.